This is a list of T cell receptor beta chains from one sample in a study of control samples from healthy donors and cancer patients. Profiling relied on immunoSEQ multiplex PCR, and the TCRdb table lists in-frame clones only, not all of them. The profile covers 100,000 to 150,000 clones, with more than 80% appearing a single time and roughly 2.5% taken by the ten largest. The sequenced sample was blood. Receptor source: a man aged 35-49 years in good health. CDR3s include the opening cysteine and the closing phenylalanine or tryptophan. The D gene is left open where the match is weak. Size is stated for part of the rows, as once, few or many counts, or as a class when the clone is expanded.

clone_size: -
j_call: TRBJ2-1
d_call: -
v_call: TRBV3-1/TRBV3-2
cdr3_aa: CASSTRLDGEQFF
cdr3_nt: TGTGCCAGCAGCACACGACTAGATGGTGAGCAGTTCTTC

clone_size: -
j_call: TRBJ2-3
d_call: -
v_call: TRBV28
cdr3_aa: CASSLLATDTQYF
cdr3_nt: TGTGCCAGCAGTTTATTAGCGACAGATACGCAGTATTTT

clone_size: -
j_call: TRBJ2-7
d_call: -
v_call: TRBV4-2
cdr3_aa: CASSQGAGVGEQYF
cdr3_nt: TGTGCCAGCAGCCAAGGTGCCGGCGTCGGCGAGCAGTACTTC

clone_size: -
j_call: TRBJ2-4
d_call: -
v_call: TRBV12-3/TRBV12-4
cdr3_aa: CASSPREKNIQYF
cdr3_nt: TGTGCCAGCAGTCCCCGGGAAAAAAACATTCAGTACTTC

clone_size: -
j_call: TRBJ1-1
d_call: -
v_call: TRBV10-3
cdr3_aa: CAISGTNTEAFF
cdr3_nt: TGTGCCATCAGTGGGACGAACACTGAAGCTTTCTTT

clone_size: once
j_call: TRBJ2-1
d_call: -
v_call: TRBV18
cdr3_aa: CASSLDLPGLRNEQFF
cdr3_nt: TGTGCCAGCTCACTGGATTTACCGGGACTGCGCAATGAGCAGTTCTTC

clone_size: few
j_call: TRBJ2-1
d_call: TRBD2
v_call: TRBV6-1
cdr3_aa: CASSELAGGPNEQFF
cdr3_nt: TGTGCCAGCAGTGAACTAGCGGGGGGGCCCAATGAGCAGTTCTTC

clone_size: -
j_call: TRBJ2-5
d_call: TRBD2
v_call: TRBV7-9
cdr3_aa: CASSQGLAGGYQETQYF
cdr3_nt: TGTGCCAGCAGCCAGGGACTAGCGGGGGGGTACCAAGAGACCCAGTACTTC

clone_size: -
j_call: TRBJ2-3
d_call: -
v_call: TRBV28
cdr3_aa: CASHTGPDTQYF
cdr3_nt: TGTGCCAGCCACACAGGGCCAGATACGCAGTATTTT

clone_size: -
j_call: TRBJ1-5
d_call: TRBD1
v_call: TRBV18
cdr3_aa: CASSDQGASNQPQHF
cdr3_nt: TGTGCCAGCTCAGATCAGGGGGCTAGCAATCAGCCCCAGCATTTT